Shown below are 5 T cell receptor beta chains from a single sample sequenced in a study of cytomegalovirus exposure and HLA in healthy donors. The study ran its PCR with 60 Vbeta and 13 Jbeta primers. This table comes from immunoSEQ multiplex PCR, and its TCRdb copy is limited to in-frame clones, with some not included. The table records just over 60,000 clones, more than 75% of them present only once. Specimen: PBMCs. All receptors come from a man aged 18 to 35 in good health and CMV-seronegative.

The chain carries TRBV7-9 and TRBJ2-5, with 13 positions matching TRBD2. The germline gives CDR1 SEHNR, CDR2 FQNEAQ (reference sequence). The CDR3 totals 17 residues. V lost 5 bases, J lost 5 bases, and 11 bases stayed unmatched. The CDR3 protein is CASSLGTSGVTKETQYF. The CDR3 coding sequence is TGTGCCAGCAGCCTAGGGACTAGCGGGGTCACAAAGGAGACCCAGTACTTC.

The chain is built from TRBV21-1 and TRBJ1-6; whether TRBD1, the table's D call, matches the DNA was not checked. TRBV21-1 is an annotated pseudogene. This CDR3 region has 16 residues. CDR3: CASSKDTGTGRSPLHF. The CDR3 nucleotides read TGTGCCAGCAGCAAAGACACCGGGACAGGGCGCTCACCCCTCCACTTT.

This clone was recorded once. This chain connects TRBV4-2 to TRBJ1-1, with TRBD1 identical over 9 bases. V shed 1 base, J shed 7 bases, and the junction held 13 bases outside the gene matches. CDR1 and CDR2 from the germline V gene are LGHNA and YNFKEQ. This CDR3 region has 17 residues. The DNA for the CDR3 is TGTGCCAGCAGCCAAGTTATAAGGACAGGGGAGCACATTGAAGCTTTCTTT. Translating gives CASSQVIRTGEHIEAFF.

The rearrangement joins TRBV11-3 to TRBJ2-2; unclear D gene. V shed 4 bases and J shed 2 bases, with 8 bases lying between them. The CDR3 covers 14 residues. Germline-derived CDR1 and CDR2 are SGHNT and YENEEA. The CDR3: CASSSRSNTGELFF. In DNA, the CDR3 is TGTGCCAGCAGCTCACGGTCTAACACCGGGGAGCTGTTTTTT.

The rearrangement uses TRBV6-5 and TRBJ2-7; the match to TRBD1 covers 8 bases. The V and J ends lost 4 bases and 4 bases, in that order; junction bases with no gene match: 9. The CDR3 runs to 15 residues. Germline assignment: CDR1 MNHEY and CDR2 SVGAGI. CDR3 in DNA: TGTGCCAGCAGTTTGGGAACAGGGGGTTCTTACGAGCAGTACTTC. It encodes CASSLGTGGSYEQYF.